What follows are 21 T cell receptor beta chains derived from one specimen sequenced in a study of cytomegalovirus exposure and HLA in healthy donors. Amplification used 60 Vbeta primers and 13 Jbeta primers. Method: immunoSEQ multiplex PCR; TCRdb's copy keeps in-frame clones and lacks some. The sample consists of roughly 66,000 clones, roughly 66% of them appearing once. The sample consisted of PBMCs. These receptors originate from a woman aged 45-59 years in good health and CMV-seronegative.

The genes are TRBV6-6 and TRBJ1-2, with a tentative D call TRBD1 (5 bases). Trimming stripped 6 bases from V and 1 base from J, with 9 bases between. CDR1 MNHNY and CDR2 SVGAGI come from the germline V gene (reference sequence). The CDR3 is made up of 13 amino acids. The CDR3 sequence is CASRTGLNYGYTF. Written as DNA, the CDR3 is TGTGCCAGCAGGACGGGACTTAACTATGGCTACACCTTC.

This clone turned up a few times. This chain joins TRBV18 and TRBJ2-7; TRBD1 might be the D (5 bases). This CDR3 spans 14 amino acids. Germline V gene lookup returns CDR1 KGHSH and CDR2 LQKENI. The V end was cut by 4 bases, the J end by 1 base, with 11 bases between. The CDR3 region has the DNA TGTGCCAGCTCACTCGCGACAGTTTCCTACGAGCAGTACTTC. The encoded protein is CASSLATVSYEQYF.

This clone was detected a few times. This sequence joins TRBV12-5 and TRBJ1-1, with D possibly TRBD1 on 6 matching bases. Germline assignment: CDR1 LGHNT and CDR2 FRNRAP. This CDR3 region has 13 residues. V was trimmed by 2 bases and J by 5 bases, leaving 9 bases between them. CDR3: CASGLMQGTEAFF. As DNA, the CDR3 is TGTGCTAGTGGTTTGATGCAGGGGACTGAAGCTTTCTTT.

Points on this clone: Other DNA sequences from this sample encode an identical CDR3 as well. V usage is TRBV28 and J usage is TRBJ1-1, with D maybe TRBD1 (5 bases). Trimming shortened V by 1 base and J by 4 bases, and 7 bases separated the two germline ends. Germline CDR1 MDHEN, CDR2 SYDVKM. The CDR3 is 13 residues long. CDR3: CASSLSGGTEAFF. CDR3 bases: TGTGCCAGCAGTTTATCGGGGGGCACTGAAGCTTTCTTT.

This clone is a singleton in its sample. The chain recombines TRBV7-8 with TRBJ2-1; 13 bases align to TRBD2. The CDR3 totals 16 residues. V lost 1 base to trimming and J lost 6 bases; unmatched junction nucleotides: 3. The germline CDR1 and CDR2 sequences are SGHVS and FQNEAQ. CDR3 nucleotide sequence: TGTGCCAGCAGCTTAGGTACTAGCGGGAGGGTCAATGAGCAGTTCTTC. This translates into CASSLGTSGRVNEQFF.

The V and J genes are TRBV9 and TRBJ2-1; TRBD2 is a possible D gene (5 bases). Germline values: CDR1 SGDLS, CDR2 YYNGEE. The V and J ends lost 1 base and 2 bases respectively, with 10 bases between them. This CDR3 contains 15 residues. DNA for the CDR3: TGTGCCAGCAGCGTATCCGGGGTGGCCTACAATGAGCAGTTCTTC. Translation: CASSVSGVAYNEQFF.

The V gene is TRBV6-5, the J gene TRBJ2-1; no firm D call. V lost 0 bases and J lost 3, with 3 bases in between. Looked up from germline, CDR1 is MNHEY and CDR2 is SVGAGI. The CDR3 loop spans 13 amino acids. The DNA of the CDR3 is TGTGCCAGCAGTTACTCCCACTACAATGAGCAGTTCTTC. Its translation: CASSYSHYNEQFF.

The rearrangement uses TRBV7-2 and TRBJ2-5, with a tentative D call TRBD2 (7 bases). Trimming removed 3 bases from V and 9 bases from J, with 14 bases in between. The germline V gene encodes CDR1 SGHTA and CDR2 FQGNSA. CDR3 length equals 13 residues. The CDR3 bases are TGTGCCAGCAGCTTCAACAGGGAGGGAGCCCAGTACTTC. It codes for CASSFNREGAQYF.

V usage is TRBV19 and J usage is TRBJ1-2; maybe TRBD1 (5 bases). Trimming stripped 5 bases from V and 8 bases from J, with 12 bases between. This CDR3 is built from 12 residues. In germline, CDR1 is LNHDA, CDR2 SQIVND (reference sequence). CDR3 in amino acids: CASSFGGNGYTF. CDR3 sequence (DNA): TGTGCCAGTAGTTTCGGGGGAAACGGCTACACCTTC.

This clone was seen a few times. CDR3 amino acids: CASSDDGGPGGTQYF. CDR3 nucleotides: TGTGCCAGCAGTGACGATGGGGGGCCGGGAGGGACCCAGTACTTC. The chain carries TRBV6-1 and TRBJ2-5, with D possibly matching TRBD2 (7 bases). Per the germline V gene, CDR1 is MNHNS and CDR2 is SASEGT. The ends were cut back, 3 bases at V and 7 bases at J, with 18 bases in the middle. The CDR3 is made up of 15 amino acids.

The gene calls are TRBV5-6 and TRBJ1-1, with D unclear. The ends were cut back, 1 base at V and 4 bases at J, with 8 bases in the middle. The CDR3 contains 13 residues. CDR1 is SGHDT, CDR2 YYEEEE, per germline. CDR3 coding DNA: TGTGCCAGCAGCTTGATGAGCGCCACTGAAGCTTTCTTT. Its protein product is CASSLMSATEAFF.

The chain combines TRBV25-1 with TRBJ2-7; TRBD1 matches 11 bases. There are 18 residues in the CDR3. The trim removed 3 bases at V and 2 bases at J, leaving 12 bases unmatched. Germline CDR1 is MGHDK and CDR2 is SYGVNS. The CDR3 here is CASSDDGQGASPTYEQYF. The CDR3 DNA is TGTGCCAGCAGTGATGACGGACAGGGGGCATCCCCTACCTACGAGCAGTACTTC.

The chain employs TRBV5-1 and TRBJ2-7, with TRBD2 matching over 14 bases. Germline lookup yields CDR1 SGHRS and CDR2 YFSETQ. This CDR3 has 16 residues. J gave up 7 bases and V 4 bases, and 10 bases lay outside the gene matches. The CDR3 is CASSARQGLAGEEQYF. DNA of the CDR3: TGCGCCAGCAGCGCGAGACAGGGACTAGCGGGAGAGGAGCAGTACTTC.

There are a few counts of this clone. The chain recombines TRBV9 with TRBJ1-1; no firm D call. CDR3 size: 14 residues. The germline gives CDR1 SGDLS, CDR2 YYNGEE. Trimming left V 4 bases short and J 1 base short, with 11 bases between. The CDR3 DNA sequence: TGTGCCAGCAGCCGACTAAACGGGAACACTGAAGCTTTCTTT. The encoded protein is CASSRLNGNTEAFF.

This chain's CDR3 is CSVGGSGSSYNEQFF. Here the CDR3 DNA reads TGCAGCGTTGGTGGTAGCGGGAGCTCCTACAATGAGCAGTTCTTC. The chain employs TRBV29-1 and TRBJ2-1, with 9 bases fitting TRBD2. The CDR3 is 15 residues long. Germline trimming cut 4 bases from V and 0 bases from J; bases unmatched to any gene: 4. Germline lookup yields CDR1 SQVTM and CDR2 ANQGSEA.

The V gene is TRBV28, the J gene TRBJ1-1; D perhaps matches TRBD1 (5 bases). The ends were cut back, 5 bases at V and 4 bases at J, with 20 bases in the middle. Germline CDR1 is MDHEN and CDR2 is SYDVKM. The CDR3 is made up of 16 amino acids. The CDR3 nucleotides read TGTGCCAGCAGTCCCCCCAGGCAGGGCGAAGGCACTGAAGCTTTCTTT. It codes for CASSPPRQGEGTEAFF.

The genes are TRBV19 and TRBJ2-5; D may be TRBD2 (6 bases). This CDR3 is built from 13 residues. Germline CDR1 and CDR2: LNHDA and SQIVND (reference sequence). V was shortened by 3 bases and J by 4 bases, with 9 bases between the two germline ends. CDR3 in amino acids: CASSMEGIETQYF. The CDR3 DNA sequence: TGTGCCAGTAGTATGGAGGGGATAGAGACCCAGTACTTC.

The chain uses TRBV7-2 and TRBJ1-5; a possible D gene is TRBD1 (5 bases). The V end was cut by 3 bases, the J end by 3 bases, with 12 bases between. Germline V gene lookup returns CDR1 SGHTA and CDR2 FQGNSA. This CDR3 is 15 amino acids long. This chain's CDR3 is CASSFARVTNQPQHF. The CDR3 nucleotides are TGTGCCAGCAGCTTCGCCAGGGTAACCAATCAGCCCCAGCATTTT.

This clone was counted a few times. V usage is TRBV4-3 and J usage is TRBJ2-7, with 10 bases identical to TRBD2. Germline V lookup: CDR1 LGHNA, CDR2 YSLEER. The CDR3 sequence is 13 residues long. V gave up 4 bases and J gave up 3 bases; unmatched junction bases: 0. Here the CDR3 DNA reads TGCGCCAGCAGCCGGACTAGCGGCTACGAGCAGTACTTC. Translated, it gives CASSRTSGYEQYF.

This clone was recorded a few times. This chain uses TRBV7-3 with TRBJ1-1; no firm D call. Trimming removed 2 bases at V and 1 base at J, with 11 bases between. Germline V CDR1 and CDR2: SGHTA, FQGTGA. The CDR3 extends over 15 amino acids. CDR3 loop: CASSLLSAGNTEAFF. In DNA, the CDR3 is TGTGCCAGCAGCTTACTCTCAGCAGGGAACACTGAAGCTTTCTTT.

This clone was observed a few times. The chain employs TRBV7-9 and TRBJ1-1, with 9 bases identical to TRBD1. The junction had 7 bases not matched to a gene; V was cut back by 1 base and J by 7 bases. This CDR3 spans 15 amino acids. Germline loops: CDR1 SEHNR, CDR2 FQNEAQ (reference sequence). The CDR3 protein is CASSLVNRGLGEAFF. CDR3 nucleotide sequence: TGTGCCAGCAGCTTAGTGAACAGGGGGCTTGGTGAAGCTTTCTTT.